This TCR beta chain was recovered during a study of regulatory T cells in long-lasting Graves disease. Looking at the study overall: The definition of persistent Graves' disease was over 5 years of antithyroid drugs with positive TSH receptor antibodies. General study findings and limits: Analysis covered peripheral blood alone, not thyroid tissue. Whereas 950 to 1,000 public clonotypes were shared by new patients, persistent patients shared more, at 2,500 to 3,500.

With iRepertoire HTBI primers and Arm-PCR of CDR3 regions, TCR beta libraries were built. Per the original data handling: Across all samples, about 60 TRBV segments and more than 11 TRBJ segments were identified. From the multiplex PCR reads, TCRdb called clonotypes with MiXCR, one entry per CDR3 protein. TCRdb's processing, not the authors' own work, is the source of the V and J calls. The table shows some 340,000 distinct CDR3 sequences, with roughly 25% occurring only once. This clonotype appeared once. Its antigen is still unknown. Deletions cut 8 bases from V and 0 bases from J, with 19 bases between. Germline V lookup: CDR1 MDHEN, CDR2 SYDVKM. The CDR3 runs to 16 residues. Sample time point: persistent/refractory GD, antithyroid drugs over 5 years with positive TRAb. Extracted RNA from PBMCs served as the source of the TCR library.

The chain joins TRBV28 to TRBJ1-1; D is uncertain. The sequencing here drew on peripheral blood mononuclear cells (PBMCs), taken when the disease was refractory, from a patient treated with antithyroid drugs. This receptor was obtained from a woman between 40 and 55 years old with Graves disease. As DNA, the CDR3 is TGTGCCAGCTCTCCCCAGGACCCGGGAATGAACACTGAAGCTTTCTTT. As protein: CASSPQDPGMNTEAFF.